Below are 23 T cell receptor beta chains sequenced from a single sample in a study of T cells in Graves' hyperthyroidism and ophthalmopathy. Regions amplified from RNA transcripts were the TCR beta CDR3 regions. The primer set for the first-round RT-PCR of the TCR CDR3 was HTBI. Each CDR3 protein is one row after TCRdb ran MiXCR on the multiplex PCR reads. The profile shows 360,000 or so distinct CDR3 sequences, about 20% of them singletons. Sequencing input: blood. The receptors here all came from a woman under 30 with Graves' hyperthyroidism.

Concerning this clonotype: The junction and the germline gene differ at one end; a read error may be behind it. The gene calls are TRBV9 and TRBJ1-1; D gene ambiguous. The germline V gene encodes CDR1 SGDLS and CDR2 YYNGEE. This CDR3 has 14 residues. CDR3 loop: CASSVSSMYTDAFF. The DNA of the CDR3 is TGTGCCAGCAGCGTATCGTCCATGTACACTGACGCTTTCTTT.

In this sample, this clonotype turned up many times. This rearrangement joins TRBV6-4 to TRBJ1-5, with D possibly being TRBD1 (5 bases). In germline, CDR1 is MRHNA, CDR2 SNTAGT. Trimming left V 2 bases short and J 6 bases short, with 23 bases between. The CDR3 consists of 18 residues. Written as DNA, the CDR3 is TGTGCCAGCAGTGACGAATCGCCCCGAATGTACGGGGGTCAGCCCCAGCATTTT. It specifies CASSDESPRMYGGQPQHF.

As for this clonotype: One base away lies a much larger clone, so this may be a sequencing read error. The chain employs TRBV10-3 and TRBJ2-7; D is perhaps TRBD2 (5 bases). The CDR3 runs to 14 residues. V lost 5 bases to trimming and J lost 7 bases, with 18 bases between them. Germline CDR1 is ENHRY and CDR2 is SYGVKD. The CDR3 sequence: CAISYGETPGEQYF. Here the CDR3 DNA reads TGTGCCATCAGTTACGGAGAGACCCCGGGGGAGCAGTACTTC.

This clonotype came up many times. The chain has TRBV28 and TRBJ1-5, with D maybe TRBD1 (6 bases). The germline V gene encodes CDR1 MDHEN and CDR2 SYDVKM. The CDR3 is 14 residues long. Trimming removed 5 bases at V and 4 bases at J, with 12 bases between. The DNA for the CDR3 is TGTGCCAGCAGTCCTGGACAGATGAATCAGCCCCAGCATTTT. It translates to CASSPGQMNQPQHF.

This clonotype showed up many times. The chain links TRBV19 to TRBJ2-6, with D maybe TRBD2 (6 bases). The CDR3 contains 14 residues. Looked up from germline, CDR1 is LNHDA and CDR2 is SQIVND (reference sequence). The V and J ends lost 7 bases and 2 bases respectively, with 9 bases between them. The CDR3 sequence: CASKGGAGANVLTF. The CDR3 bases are TGTGCCAGTAAGGGCGGGGCTGGGGCCAACGTCCTGACTTTC.

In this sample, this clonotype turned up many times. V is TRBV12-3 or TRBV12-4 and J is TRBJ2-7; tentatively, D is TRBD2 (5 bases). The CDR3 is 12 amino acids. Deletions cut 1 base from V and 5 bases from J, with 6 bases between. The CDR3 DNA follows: TGTGCCAGCAGTTTAGATAGCGACGAGCAGTACTTC. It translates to CASSLDSDEQYF.

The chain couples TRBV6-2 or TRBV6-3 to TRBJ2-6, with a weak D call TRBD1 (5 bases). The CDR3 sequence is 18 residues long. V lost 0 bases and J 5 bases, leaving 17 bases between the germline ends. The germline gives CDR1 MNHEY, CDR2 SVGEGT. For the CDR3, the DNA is TGTGCCAGCAGTTACTCGGGGCAGGCGTCTGCTAGGGCCAACGTCCTGACTTTC. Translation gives CASSYSGQASARANVLTF.

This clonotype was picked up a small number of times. The CDR3 here is CAISTSPTGLPTEAFF. In nucleotides, the CDR3 is TGTGCCATCAGCACTAGCCCGACGGGACTTCCCACTGAAGCTTTCTTT. J is TRBJ1-1 and V is TRBV10-3; TRBD1 might be the D (5 bases). This CDR3 is built from 16 residues. The V and J ends lost 6 bases and 4 bases respectively, with 21 bases between them. From germline, CDR1 is ENHRY and CDR2 SYGVKD.

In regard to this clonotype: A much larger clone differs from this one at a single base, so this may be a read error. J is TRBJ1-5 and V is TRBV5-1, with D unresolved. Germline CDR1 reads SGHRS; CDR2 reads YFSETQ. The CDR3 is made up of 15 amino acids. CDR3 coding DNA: TGCGCCAGCAGCTTGGGAGGGTCGGGCAATCAGCCCCAGCGTTTT. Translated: CASSLGGSGNQPQRF.

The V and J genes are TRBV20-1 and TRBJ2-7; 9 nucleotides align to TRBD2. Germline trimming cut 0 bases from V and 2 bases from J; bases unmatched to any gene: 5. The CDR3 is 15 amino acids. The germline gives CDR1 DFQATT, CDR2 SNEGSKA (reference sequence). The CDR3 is CSARDRRGGPYEQYF. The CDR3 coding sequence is TGCAGTGCTAGAGATAGGCGGGGGGGCCCCTACGAGCAGTACTTC.

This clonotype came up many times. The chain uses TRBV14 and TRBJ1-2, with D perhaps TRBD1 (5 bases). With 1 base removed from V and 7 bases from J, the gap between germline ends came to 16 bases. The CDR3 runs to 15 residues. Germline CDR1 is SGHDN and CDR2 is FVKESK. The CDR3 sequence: CASSQAGTLPPGYTF. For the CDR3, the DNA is TGTGCCAGCAGCCAAGCCGGGACCCTCCCTCCTGGCTACACCTTC.

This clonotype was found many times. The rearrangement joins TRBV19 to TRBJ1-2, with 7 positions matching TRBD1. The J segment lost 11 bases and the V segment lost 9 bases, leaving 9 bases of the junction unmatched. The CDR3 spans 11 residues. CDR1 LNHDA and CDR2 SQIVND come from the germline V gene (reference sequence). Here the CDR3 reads CASRKTGDYTF. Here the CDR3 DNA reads TGTGCCAGCCGTAAAACAGGGGATTACACCTTC.

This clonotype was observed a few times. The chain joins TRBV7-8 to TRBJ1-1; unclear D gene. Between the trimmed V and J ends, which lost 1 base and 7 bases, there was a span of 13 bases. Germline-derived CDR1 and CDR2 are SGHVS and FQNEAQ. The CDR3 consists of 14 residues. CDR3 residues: CASSLEEGRFEAFF. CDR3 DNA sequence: TGTGCCAGCAGCTTAGAGGAGGGTCGCTTTGAAGCTTTCTTT.

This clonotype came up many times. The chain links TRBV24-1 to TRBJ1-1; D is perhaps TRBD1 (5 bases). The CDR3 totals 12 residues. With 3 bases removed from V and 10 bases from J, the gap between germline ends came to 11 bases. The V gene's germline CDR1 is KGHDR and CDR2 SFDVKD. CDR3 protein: CATSDKGYGAFF. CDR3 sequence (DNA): TGTGCCACCAGTGATAAGGGGTACGGAGCTTTCTTT.

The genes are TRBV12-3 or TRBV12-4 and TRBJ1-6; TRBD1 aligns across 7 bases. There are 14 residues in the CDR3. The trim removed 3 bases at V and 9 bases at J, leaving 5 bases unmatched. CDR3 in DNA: TGTGCCAGCAGTTTCGACAGGGCGGGTTCACCCCTCCACTTT. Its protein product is CASSFDRAGSPLHF.

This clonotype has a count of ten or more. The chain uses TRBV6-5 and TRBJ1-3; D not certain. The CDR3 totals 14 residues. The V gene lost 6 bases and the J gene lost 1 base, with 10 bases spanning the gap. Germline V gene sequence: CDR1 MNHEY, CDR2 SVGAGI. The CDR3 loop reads CASRADTSGNTIYF. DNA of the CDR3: TGTGCCAGCAGAGCCGACACGTCTGGAAACACCATATATTTT.

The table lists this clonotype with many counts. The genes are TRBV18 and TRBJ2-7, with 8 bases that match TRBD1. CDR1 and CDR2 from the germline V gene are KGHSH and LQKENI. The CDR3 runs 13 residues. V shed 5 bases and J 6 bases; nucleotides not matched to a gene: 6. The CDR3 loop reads CASSRGQGAEQYF. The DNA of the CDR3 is TGTGCCAGCTCAAGAGGACAGGGTGCCGAGCAGTACTTC.

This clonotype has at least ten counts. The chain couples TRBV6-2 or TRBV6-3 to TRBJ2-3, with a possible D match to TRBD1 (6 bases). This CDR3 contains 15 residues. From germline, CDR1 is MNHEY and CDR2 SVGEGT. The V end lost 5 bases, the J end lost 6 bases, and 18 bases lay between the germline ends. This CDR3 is CASSTRQALMDTQYF. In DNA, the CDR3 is TGTGCCAGCAGTACACGACAGGCCCTGATGGATACGCAGTATTTT.

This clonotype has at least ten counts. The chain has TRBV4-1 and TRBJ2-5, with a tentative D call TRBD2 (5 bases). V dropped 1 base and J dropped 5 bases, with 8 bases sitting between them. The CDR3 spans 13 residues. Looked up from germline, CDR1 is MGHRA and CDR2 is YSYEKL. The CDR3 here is CASSQAPGETQYF. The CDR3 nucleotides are TGCGCCAGCAGCCAAGCTCCGGGGGAGACCCAGTACTTC.

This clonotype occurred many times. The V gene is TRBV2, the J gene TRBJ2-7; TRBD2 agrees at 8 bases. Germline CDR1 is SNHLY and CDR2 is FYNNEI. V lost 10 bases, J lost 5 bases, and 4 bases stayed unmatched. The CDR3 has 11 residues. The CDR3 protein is CATRTSHEQYF. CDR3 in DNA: TGTGCCACCCGGACTAGCCACGAGCAGTACTTC.

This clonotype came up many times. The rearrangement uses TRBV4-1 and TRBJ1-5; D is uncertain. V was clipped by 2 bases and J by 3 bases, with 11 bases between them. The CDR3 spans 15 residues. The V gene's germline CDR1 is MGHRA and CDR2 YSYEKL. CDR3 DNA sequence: TGCGCCAGCAGCCAACCCGACCGGACCAATCAGCCCCAGCATTTT. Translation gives CASSQPDRTNQPQHF.

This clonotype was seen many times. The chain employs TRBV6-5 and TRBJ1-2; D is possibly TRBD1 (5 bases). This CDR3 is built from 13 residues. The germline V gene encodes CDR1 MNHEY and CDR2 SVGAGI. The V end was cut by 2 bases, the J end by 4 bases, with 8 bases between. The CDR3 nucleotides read TGTGCCAGCAGTTACGGGACCCGCTATGGCTACACCTTC. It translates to CASSYGTRYGYTF.

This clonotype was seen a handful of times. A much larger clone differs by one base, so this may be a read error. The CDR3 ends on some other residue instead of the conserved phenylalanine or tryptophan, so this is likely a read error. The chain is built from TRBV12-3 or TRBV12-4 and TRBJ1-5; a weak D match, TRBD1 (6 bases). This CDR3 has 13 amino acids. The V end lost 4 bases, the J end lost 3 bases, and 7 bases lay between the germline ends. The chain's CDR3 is CASSYRANQPQHS. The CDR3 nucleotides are TGTGCCAGCAGTTACAGGGCCAATCAGCCCCAGCATTCT.